This T cell receptor beta chain was identified during a study of PD-1 blockade in classical Hodgkin lymphoma. Comments on this clone: What it binds is not known.

Generated by immunoSEQ multiplex PCR, the TCRdb table keeps only in-frame clones and is missing some. There are 15,000 to 20,000 clones in the sample; around 93% occur only once, and about 0.53% lies in the top ten. The CDR3 consists of 13 residues. Germline lookup yields CDR1 MRHNA and CDR2 SNTAGT. The germline V and J ends were trimmed by 5 bases and 0 bases, with 7 bases remaining between them. Noted time point: newly diagnosed, previously untreated cHL patient sample. Investigators isolated CD4+ T cells from thawed PBMCs through magnetic negative selection. Notes on the study in general: Repertoires differed for reasons still undefined, possibly disease activity or prior therapy. Relapsed/refractory patients reportedly had lower baseline diversity than newly diagnosed patients.

The sequenced material came from CD4+ T cells from blood. The clonotype was recovered from a human donor with classical Hodgkin lymphoma. The V call is TRBV6-4, the J call TRBJ1-1; D remains unclear. The CDR3, as DNA: TGTGCCAGCAGTCGGTACATGAACACTGAAGCTTTCTTT. Translating gives CASSRYMNTEAFF.